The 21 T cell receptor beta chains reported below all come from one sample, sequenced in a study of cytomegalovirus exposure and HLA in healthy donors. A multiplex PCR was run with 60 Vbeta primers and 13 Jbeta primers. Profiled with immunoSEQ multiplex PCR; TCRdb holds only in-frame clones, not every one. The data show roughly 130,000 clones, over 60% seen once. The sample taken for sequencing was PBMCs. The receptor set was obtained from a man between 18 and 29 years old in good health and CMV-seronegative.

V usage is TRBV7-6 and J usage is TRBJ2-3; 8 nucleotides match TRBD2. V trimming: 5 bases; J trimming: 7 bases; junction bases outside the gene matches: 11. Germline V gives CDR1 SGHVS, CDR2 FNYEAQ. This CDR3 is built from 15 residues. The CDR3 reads CASSRAGGLANTQYF. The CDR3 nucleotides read TGTGCCAGCAGCCGGGCGGGGGGACTGGCAAATACGCAGTATTTT.

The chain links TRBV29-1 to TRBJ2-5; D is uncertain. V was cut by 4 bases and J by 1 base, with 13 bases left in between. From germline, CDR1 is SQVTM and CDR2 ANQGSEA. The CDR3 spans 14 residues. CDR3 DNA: TGCAGCGTTGGACCCGTTGGAGTCCAAGAGACCCAGTACTTC. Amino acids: CSVGPVGVQETQYF.

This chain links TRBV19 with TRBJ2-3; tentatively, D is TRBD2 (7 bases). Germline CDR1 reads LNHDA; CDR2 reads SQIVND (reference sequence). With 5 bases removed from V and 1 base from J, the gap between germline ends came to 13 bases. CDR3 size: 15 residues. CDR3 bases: TGTGCCAGTAGTCGCGGGGGCGCGGGCACAGATACGCAGTATTTT. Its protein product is CASSRGGAGTDTQYF.

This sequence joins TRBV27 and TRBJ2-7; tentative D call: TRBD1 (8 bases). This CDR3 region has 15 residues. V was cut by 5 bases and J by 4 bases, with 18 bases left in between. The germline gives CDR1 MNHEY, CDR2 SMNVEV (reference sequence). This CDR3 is CASSATTGGEYEQYF. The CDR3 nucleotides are TGTGCCAGCAGTGCAACTACAGGGGGGGAGTACGAGCAGTACTTC.

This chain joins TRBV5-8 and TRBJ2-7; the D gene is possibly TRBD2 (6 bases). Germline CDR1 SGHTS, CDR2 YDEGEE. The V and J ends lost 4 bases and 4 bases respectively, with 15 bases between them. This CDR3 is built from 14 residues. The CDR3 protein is CASSGMGGLYEQYF. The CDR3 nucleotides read TGTGCCAGCAGCGGCATGGGGGGATTGTACGAGCAGTACTTC.

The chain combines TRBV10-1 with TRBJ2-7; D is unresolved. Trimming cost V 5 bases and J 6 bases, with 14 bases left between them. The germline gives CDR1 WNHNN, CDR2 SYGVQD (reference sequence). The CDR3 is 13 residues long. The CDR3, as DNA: TGCGCCAGCAGTTTAAAGAGGTCTTCCGAGCAGTACTTC. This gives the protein CASSLKRSSEQYF.

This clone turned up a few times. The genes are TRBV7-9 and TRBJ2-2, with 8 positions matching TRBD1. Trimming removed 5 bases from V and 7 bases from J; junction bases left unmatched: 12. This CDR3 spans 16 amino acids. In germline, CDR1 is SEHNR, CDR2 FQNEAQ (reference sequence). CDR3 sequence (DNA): TGTGCCAGCAGCCCCCGAGGTGACAGGGGAGGCGGGGAGCTGTTTTTT. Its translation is CASSPRGDRGGGELFF.

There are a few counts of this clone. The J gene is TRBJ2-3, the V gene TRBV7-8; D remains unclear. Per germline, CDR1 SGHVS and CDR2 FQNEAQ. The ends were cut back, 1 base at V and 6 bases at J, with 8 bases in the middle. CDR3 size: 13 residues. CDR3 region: CASSLEVRDTQYF. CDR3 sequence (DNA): TGTGCCAGCAGCTTAGAAGTTCGGGATACGCAGTATTTT.

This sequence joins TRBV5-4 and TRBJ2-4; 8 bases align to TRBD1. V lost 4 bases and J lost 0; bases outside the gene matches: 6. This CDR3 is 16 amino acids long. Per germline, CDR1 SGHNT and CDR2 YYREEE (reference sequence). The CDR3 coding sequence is TGTGCCAGCAGCCTGACAGGGGCCTTAGCCAAAAACATTCAGTACTTC. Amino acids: CASSLTGALAKNIQYF.

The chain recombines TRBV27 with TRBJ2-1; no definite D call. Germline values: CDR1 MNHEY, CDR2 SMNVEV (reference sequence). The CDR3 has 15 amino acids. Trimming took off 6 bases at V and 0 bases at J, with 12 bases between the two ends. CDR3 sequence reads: CASSYESSSYNEQFF. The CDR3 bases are TGTGCCAGCAGCTACGAGAGTAGCTCCTACAATGAGCAGTTCTTC.

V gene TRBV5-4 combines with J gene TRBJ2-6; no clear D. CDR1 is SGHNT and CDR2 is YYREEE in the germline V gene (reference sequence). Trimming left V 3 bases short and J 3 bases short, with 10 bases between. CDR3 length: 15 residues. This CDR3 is CASSSGVFGANVLTF. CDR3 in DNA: TGTGCCAGCAGCTCAGGCGTTTTTGGGGCCAACGTCCTGACTTTC.

This chain's CDR3 is CASSGHDRTQETQYF. As DNA, the CDR3 is TGTGCCAGCAGCGGACACGACAGGACCCAAGAGACCCAGTACTTC. The chain links TRBV9 to TRBJ2-5; TRBD1 is a possible D gene (6 bases). Trimming took off 3 bases at V and 1 base at J, with 13 bases between the two ends. Germline CDR1 and CDR2: SGDLS and YYNGEE. The CDR3 loop spans 15 amino acids.

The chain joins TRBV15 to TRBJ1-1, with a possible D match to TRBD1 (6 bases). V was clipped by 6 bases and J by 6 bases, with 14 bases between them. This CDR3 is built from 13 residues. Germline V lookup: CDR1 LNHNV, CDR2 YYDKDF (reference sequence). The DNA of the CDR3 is TGTGCCACCAGGGACAGTGGAGGCGCTGAAGCTTTCTTT. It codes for CATRDSGGAEAFF. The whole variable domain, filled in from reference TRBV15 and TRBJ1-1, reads DAMVIQNPRYQVTQFGKPVTLSCSQTLNHNVMYWYQQKSSQAPKLLFHYYDKDFNNEADTPDNFQSRRPNTSFCFLDIRSPGLGDTAMYLCATRDSGGAEAFFGQGTRLTVV.

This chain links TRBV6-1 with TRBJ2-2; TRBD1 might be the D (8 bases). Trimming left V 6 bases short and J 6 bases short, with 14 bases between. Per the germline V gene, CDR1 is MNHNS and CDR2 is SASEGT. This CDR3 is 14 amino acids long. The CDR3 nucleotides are TGTGCCAGCAGCCACAGGGGGAGGGCCGGGGAGCTGTTTTTT. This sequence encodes CASSHRGRAGELFF.

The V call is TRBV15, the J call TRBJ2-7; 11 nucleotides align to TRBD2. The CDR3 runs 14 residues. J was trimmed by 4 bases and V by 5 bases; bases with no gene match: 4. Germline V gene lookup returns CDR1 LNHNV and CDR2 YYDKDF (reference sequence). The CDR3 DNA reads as TGTGCCACCAGCGCGGGACTAGCGGCTTACGAGCAGTACTTC. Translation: CATSAGLAAYEQYF.

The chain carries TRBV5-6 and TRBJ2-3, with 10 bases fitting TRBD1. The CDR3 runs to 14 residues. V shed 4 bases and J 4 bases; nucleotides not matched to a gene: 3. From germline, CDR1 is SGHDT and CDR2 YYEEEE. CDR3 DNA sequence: TGTGCCAGCAGCATAGGGACAGGGGCAGATACGCAGTATTTT. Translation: CASSIGTGADTQYF.

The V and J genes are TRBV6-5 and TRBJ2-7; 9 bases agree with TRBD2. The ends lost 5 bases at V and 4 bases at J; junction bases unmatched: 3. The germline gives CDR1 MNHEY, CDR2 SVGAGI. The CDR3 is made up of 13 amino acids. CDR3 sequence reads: CASSIAGAYEQYF. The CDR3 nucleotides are TGTGCCAGCAGTATAGCGGGAGCTTACGAGCAGTACTTC.

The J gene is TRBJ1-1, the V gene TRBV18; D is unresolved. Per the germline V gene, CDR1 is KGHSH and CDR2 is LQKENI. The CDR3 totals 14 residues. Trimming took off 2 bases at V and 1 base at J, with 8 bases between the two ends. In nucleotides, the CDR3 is TGTGCCAGCTCACCAGGGTCAGGGAACACTGAAGCTTTCTTT. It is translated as CASSPGSGNTEAFF. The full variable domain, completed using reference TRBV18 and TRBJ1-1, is NAGVMQNPRHLVRRRGQEARLRCSPMKGHSHVYWYRQLPEEGLKFMVYLQKENIIDESGMPKERFSAEFPKEGPSILRIQQVVRGDSAAYFCASSPGSGNTEAFFGQGTRLTVV.

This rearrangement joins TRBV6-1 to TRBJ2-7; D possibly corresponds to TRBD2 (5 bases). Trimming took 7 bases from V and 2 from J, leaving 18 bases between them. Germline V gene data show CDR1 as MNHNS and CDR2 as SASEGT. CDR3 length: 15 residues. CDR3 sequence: CASTREGRNAYEQYF. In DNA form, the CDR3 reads TGTGCCAGCACCCGGGAAGGCAGAAACGCCTACGAGCAGTACTTC.

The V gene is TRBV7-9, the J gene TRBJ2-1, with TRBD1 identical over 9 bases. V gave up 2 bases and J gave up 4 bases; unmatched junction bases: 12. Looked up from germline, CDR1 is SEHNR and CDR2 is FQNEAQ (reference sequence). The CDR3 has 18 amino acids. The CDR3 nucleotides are TGTGCCAGCAGCTTAACCCCACTCCCGGGACAGGGATACAATGAGCAGTTCTTC. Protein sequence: CASSLTPLPGQGYNEQFF.

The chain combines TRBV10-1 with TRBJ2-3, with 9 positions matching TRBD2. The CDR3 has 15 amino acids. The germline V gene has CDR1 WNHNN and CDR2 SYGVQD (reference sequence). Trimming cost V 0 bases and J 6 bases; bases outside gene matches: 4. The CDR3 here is CASSESGGGADTQYF. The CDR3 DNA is TGCGCCAGCAGTGAGTCTGGCGGGGGGGCCGATACGCAGTATTTT.